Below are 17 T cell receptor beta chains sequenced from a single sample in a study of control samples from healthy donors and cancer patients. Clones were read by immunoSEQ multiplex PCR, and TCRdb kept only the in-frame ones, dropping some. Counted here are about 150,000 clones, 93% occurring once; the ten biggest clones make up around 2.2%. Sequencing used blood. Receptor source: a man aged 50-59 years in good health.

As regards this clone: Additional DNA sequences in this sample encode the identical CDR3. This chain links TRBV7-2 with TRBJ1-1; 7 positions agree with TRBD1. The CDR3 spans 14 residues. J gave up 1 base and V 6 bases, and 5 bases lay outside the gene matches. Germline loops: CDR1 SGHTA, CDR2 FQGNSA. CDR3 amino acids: CASSLQGSNTEAFF. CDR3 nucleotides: TGTGCCAGCAGTCTACAGGGGTCGAACACTGAAGCTTTCTTT.

In DNA form, the CDR3 reads TGTGCCAGCTCACATGGAACAGCTATCACTCGTGGCTACACCTTC. Amino acids: CASSHGTAITRGYTF. The chain combines TRBV18 with TRBJ1-2; D gene ambiguous. Germline V gives CDR1 KGHSH, CDR2 LQKENI. V shed 4 bases and J shed 7 bases, with 19 bases lying between them. This CDR3 is built from 15 residues.

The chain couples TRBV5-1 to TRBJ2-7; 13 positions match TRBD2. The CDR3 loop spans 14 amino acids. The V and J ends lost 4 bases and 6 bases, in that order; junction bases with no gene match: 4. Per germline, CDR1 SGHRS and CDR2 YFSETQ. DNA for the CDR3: TGCGCCAGCAGCGGCGGGACTAGCGGGACCGAGCAGTACTTC. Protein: CASSGGTSGTEQYF.

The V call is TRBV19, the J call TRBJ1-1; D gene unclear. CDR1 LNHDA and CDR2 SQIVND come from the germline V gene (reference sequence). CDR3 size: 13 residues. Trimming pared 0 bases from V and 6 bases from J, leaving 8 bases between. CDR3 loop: CASSIDRESEAFF. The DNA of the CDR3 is TGTGCCAGTAGTATAGATCGGGAGTCTGAAGCTTTCTTT.

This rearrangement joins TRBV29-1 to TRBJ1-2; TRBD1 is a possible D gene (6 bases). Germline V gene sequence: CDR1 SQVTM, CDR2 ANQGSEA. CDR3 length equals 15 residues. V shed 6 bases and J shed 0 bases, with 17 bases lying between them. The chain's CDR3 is CSVLTPGTTNYGYTF. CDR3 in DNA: TGCAGCGTCTTAACCCCCGGGACAACTAACTATGGCTACACCTTC.

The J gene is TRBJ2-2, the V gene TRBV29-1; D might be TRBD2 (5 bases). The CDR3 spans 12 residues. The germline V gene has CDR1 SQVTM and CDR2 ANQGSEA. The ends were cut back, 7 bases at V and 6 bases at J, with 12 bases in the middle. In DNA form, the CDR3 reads TGCAGCGCTCTCCTCGGGGCCGGGGAGCTGTTTTTT. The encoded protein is CSALLGAGELFF.

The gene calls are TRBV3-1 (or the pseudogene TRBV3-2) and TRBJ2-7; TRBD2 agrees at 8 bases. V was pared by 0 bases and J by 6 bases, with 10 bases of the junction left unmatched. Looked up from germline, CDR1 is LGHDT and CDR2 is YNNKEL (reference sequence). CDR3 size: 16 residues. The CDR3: CASSQDPGTRFREQYF. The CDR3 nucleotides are TGTGCCAGCAGCCAAGACCCCGGGACTAGGTTTCGCGAGCAGTACTTC.

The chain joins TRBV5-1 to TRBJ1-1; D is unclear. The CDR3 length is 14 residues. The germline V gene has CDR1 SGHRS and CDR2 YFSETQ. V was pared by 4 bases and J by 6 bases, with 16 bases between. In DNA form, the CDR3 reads TGCGCCAGCAGCGGATCAGTTTTGCGCTCTGAAGCTTTCTTT. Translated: CASSGSVLRSEAFF. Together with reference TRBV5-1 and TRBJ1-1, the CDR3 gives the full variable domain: KAGVTQTPRYLIKTRGQQVTLSCSPISGHRSVSWYQQTPGQGLQFLFEYFSETQRNKGNFPGRFSGRQFSNSRSEMNVSTLELGDSALYLCASSGSVLRSEAFFGQGTRLTVV.

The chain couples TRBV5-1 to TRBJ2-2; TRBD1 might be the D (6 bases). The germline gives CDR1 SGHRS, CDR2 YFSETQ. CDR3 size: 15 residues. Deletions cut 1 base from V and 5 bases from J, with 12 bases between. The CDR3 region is CASSLRTVSTGELFF. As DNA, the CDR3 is TGCGCCAGCAGCTTGAGGACAGTTTCAACCGGGGAGCTGTTTTTT.

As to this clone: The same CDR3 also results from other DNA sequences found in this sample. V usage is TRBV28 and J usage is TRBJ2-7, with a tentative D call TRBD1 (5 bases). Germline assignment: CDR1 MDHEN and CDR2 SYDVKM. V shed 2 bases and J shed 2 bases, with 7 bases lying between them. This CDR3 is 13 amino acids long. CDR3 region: CASSLGAPYEQYF. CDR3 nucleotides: TGTGCCAGCAGTTTAGGGGCTCCCTACGAGCAGTACTTC.

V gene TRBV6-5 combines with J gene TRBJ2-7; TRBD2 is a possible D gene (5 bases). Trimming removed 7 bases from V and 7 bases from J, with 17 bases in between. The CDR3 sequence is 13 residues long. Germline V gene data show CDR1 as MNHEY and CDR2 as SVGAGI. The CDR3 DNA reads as TGTGCCAGCACCGACTATTCAAGGCGGGAGCAGTACTTC. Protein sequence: CASTDYSRREQYF.

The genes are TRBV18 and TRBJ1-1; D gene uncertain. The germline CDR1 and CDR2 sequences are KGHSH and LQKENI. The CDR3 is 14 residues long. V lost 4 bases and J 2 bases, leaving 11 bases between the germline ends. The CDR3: CASSLQSPNTEAFF. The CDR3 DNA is TGTGCCAGCTCACTACAGTCCCCAAACACTGAAGCTTTCTTT.

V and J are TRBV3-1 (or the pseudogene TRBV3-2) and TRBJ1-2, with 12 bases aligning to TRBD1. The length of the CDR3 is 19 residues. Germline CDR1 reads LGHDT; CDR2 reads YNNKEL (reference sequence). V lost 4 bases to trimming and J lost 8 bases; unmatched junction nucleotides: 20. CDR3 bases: TGTGCCAGCAGCCGCTTCGAGCCGGGACAGGGGGCGTTCGTGAGGGGCTACACCTTC. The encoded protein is CASSRFEPGQGAFVRGYTF.

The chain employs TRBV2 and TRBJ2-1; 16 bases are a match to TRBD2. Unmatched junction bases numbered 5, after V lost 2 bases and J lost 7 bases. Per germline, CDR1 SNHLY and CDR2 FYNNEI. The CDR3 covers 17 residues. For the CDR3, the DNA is TGTGCCAGCAGTGAAAAGGGACTAGCGGGAGGGTGGAATGAGCAGTTCTTC. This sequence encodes CASSEKGLAGGWNEQFF.

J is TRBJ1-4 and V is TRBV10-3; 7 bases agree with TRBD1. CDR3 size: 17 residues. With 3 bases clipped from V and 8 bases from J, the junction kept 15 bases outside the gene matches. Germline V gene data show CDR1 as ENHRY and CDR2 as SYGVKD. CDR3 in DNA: TGTGCCATCAGTGAATCCGACAGGGTAGAGTATAAAGAAAAACTGTTTTTT. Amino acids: CAISESDRVEYKEKLFF.

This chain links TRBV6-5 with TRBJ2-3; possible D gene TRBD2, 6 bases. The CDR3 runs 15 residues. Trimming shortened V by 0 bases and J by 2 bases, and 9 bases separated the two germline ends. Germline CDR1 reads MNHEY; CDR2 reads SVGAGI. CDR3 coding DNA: TGTGCCAGCAGTTACTCGGGCGGGATCACAGATACGCAGTATTTT. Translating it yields CASSYSGGITDTQYF.

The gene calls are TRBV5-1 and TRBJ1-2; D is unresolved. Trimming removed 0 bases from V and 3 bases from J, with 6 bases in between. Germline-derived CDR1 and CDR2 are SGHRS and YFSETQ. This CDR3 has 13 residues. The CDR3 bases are TGCGCCAGCAGCTTGGCTTCAGACTATGGCTACACCTTC. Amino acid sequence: CASSLASDYGYTF.